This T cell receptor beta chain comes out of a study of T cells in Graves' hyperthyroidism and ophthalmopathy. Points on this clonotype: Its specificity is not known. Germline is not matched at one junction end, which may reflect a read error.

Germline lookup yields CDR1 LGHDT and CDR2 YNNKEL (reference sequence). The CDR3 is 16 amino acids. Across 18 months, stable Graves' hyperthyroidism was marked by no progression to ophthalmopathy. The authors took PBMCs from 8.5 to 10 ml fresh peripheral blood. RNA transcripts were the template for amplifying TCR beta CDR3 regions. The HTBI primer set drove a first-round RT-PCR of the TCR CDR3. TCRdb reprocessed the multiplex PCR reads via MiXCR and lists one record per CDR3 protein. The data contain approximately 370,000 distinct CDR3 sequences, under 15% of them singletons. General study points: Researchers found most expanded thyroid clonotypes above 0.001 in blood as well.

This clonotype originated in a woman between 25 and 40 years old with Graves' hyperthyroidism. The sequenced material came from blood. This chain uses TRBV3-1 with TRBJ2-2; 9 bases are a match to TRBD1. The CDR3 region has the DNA TGTGCCAGCAGCCAAGAGGGGACAGGGACCACCGGGGAGCTGCTTTTT. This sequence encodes CASSQEGTGTTGELLF. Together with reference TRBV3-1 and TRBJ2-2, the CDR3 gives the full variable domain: DTAVSQTPKYLVTQMGNDKSIKCEQNLGHDTMYWYKQDSKKFLKIMFSYNNKELIINETVPNRFSPKSPDKAHLNLHINSLELGDSAVYFCASSQEGTGTTGELLFGEGSRLTVL.